This TCR beta chain comes out of a study of human T cells and chemical hapten exposure. As for the study in general: Upper inner arm skin measuring around 2 cm by around 2 cm received 2% DPC for sensitization. General study points: Alopecia was present in the donors, so their immune response may differ from healthy people's. Clustering by CDR3 similarity yielded significantly more large clusters from expanded TCRs than controls.

Details on this clonotype: What it binds is not known.

This sample's time point: pre-sensitization, week 0. Treatment defined: therapeutic diphenylcyclopropenone sensitization with weekly scalp DPC. The V end lost 4 bases, the J end lost 0 bases, and 10 bases lay between the germline ends. The CDR3 is 14 amino acids. Germline V gene lookup returns CDR1 SQVTM and CDR2 ANQGSEA. Each cDNA molecule in the library carried unique molecular identifiers. TCRdb processed the RACE reads anew with MiXCR; each CDR3 protein has one entry. The sample has approximately 77,000 distinct CDR3 sequences, 14% seen once. The clonotype was recovered from a woman between 45 and 60 years old with alopecia areata. Some clones in this sample may be carry-over from other donors' samples. The input for sequencing was whole blood, taken in connection with sensitization to the hapten diphenylcyclopropenone (DPC). The chain carries TRBV29-1 and TRBJ2-1; a weak D match, TRBD2 (5 bases). CDR3 DNA: TGCAGCGTTGGAGGAGGAGGCTCCTACAATGAGCAGTTCTTC. It is translated as CSVGGGGSYNEQFF.